A single TCR beta chain is shown here with its context. In this sample, this clonotype turned up a few times. What this receptor recognizes is not known. No base qualities exist here, and no much larger clone lies one base off it. The data derive from a study of human T cells and chemical hapten exposure (dated by TCRdb to the early 2020s). General notes on the study: The libraries were sequenced as a pool, and the TCR yield per sample differed mostly because of small variations in library volumes within the pool. Peripheral blood TCR repertoire changes were tracked in vivo in alopecia patients during primary and secondary sensitization to the hapten diphenylcyclopropenone (DPC). For every blood RNA sample, sequencing covered both the TCR alpha and TCR beta chains. The study at large found these results: DPC sensitization did not change how many TCRs were above 1 in 1000 frequency, and no evidence was found of alterations in global repertoire structure. Repeated subsampling changed both the strength of the expansion versus patch-test correlation and the threshold at which the correlation became significant.

The method was 5' RACE. The reads were generated on an Illumina MiSeq. During library preparation, unique molecular identifiers were attached to individual cDNA molecules so that TCRs could be counted quantitatively and reproducibly. The original pipeline was this. The median number of TCRs per sample was 95,638, ranging from roughly 23,224 to 700,000. V, J and CDR3 annotation of the TCR reads was performed with the Decombinator software suite. To make PS versus PT1 abundance plots, every sample was subsampled to the same number of TCRs (28,000). TCRs were defined as expanded if absent before sensitization and observed at least eight times at the 2-week time point. TCRdb handled the public reads itself, with Q25 trimming in fastp and clone calling in MiXCR, and kept productive beta chains. When rows share a CDR3 protein, they turn into one entry using the most common DNA and genes. The V and J calls come from TCRdb's annotation, not from the publication. Here the sample has over 95,000 distinct CDR3 sequences; approximately 19% occur a single time. In total, the top ten clones hold 2.5% to 3% of the sample.

V lost 6 bases and J lost 5 bases; the stretch between them is 12 bases long. CDR1 and CDR2 (SQVTM, ANQGSEA) derive from the germline V gene. The CDR3 starts with the cysteine, ends with the phenylalanine, and has 12 residues. Of the read, only the CDR3 DNA is kept; its 36 bases are in frame from base 1. Unfractionated whole blood was collected in Tempus Blood RNA tubes, and total RNA was extracted from that blood. As TCR sequencing controls, a few healthy volunteers were used, with blood taken at day 0, 2 weeks and 6 weeks. The sequence joins TRBV29-1 to TRBJ2-3, and possibly TRBD1, on 6 matching bases. This receptor was identified in a human donor in good health. The nucleotides read TGCAGCGTGAGGGGGTTTGTAGATACGCAGTATTTT. The translation is CSVRGFVDTQYF.